This T cell receptor beta chain appears in the sequencing data of a study of blood T cell repertoires in COVID-19. This clone showed up just a few times. Data came from immunoSEQ multiplex PCR; TCRdb stores just in-frame clones and leaves some out. The sample records 250,000 to 300,000 clones, approximately 86% being singletons. Germline V CDR1 and CDR2: MNHEY, SVGAGI. The CDR3 spans 14 residues. Trimming removed 8 bases from V and 5 bases from J; junction bases left unmatched: 9. The chain joins TRBV6-5 to TRBJ1-2, with 9 bases fitting TRBD1. Material for sequencing was peripheral blood. The origin of this receptor is a woman aged 70-85 years with COVID-19, enrolled during active disease. The CDR3 coding sequence is TGTGCCAGCCAGCCTGGACAGGGGATTTATGGCTACACCTTC. Protein sequence: CASQPGQGIYGYTF.